This record looks at one T cell receptor (beta chain) sequence and its context. No antigen is known for it. Profiled with immunoSEQ multiplex PCR; TCRdb holds only in-frame clones, not every one. The table shows tens of thousands of clones, with 95% to 96% occurring only once. The germline V and J ends were trimmed by 3 bases and 6 bases, with 21 bases remaining between them. The CDR3 is made up of 17 amino acids. CDR1 is SGHRS, CDR2 YFSETQ, per germline. This specimen belongs to a study of cytomegalovirus exposure and HLA in healthy donors. General study points: There were some public TCRs occurring in many donors, but most TCR sequences were rare. In the roughly 120 validation repertoires, just under 95% of cluster scores exceeded 0, per a later analysis. There were a few CMV-associated chains whose specificity for CMV antigens was confirmed in vitro. Reportedly, cytomegalovirus status was diagnosed with high sensitivity and specificity.

This chain connects TRBV5-1 to TRBJ2-2; D gene ambiguous. The source of this sequence is a woman aged 18-29 years in good health and CMV-seropositive. Sequenced: PBMCs. CDR3 sequence reads: CASSSHLQVPKAGELFF. DNA for the CDR3: TGCGCCAGCAGCTCCCACCTCCAGGTACCTAAAGCCGGGGAGCTGTTTTTT.